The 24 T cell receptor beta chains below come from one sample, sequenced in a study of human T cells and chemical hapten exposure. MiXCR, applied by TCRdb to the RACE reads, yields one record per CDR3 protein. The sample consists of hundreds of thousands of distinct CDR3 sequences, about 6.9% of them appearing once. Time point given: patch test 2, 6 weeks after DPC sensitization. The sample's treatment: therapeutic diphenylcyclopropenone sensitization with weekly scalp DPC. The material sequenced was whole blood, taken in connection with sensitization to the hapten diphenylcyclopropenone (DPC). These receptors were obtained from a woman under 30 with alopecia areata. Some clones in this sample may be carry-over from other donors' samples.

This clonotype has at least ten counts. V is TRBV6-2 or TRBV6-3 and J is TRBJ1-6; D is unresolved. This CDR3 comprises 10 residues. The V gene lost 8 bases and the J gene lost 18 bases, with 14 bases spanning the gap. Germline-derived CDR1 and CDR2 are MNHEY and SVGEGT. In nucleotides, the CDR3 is TGTGCCAGCCCCCGTGGGGATCGCCACTTT. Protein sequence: CASPRGDRHF.

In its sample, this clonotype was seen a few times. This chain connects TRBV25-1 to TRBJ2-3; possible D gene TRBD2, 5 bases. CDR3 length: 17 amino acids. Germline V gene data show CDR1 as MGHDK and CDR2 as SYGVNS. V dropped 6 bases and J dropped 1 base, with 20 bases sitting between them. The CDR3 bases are TGTGCCAGCAGCCCAGCCCGCGGCTCCGGGGGCACAGATACGCAGTATTTT. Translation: CASSPARGSGGTDTQYF.

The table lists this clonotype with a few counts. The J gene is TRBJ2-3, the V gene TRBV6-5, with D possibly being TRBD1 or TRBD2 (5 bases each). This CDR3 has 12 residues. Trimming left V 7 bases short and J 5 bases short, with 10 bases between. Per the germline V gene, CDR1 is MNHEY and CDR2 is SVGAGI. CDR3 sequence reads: CASTPGGDTQYF. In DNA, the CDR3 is TGTGCCAGCACCCCTGGGGGAGATACGCAGTATTTT.

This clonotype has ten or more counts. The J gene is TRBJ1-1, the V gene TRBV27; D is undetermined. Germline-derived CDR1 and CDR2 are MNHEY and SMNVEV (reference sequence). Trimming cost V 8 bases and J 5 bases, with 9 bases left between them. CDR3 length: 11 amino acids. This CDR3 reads CASGIQTEAFF. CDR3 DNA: TGTGCCAGCGGGATTCAGACTGAAGCTTTCTTT.

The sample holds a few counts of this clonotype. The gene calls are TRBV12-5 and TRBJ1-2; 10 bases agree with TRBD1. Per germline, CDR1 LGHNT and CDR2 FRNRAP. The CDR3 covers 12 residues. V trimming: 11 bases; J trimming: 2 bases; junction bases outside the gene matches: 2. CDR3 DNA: TGTGCTCGGGACAGGGGAAACTATGGCTACACCTTC. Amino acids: CARDRGNYGYTF.

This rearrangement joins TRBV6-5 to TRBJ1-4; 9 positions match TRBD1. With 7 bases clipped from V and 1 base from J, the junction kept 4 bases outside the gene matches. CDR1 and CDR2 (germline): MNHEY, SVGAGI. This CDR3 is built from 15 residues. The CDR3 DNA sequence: TGTGCCAGCAACGACAGGGGGTTAACTAATGAAAAACTGTTTTTT. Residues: CASNDRGLTNEKLFF.

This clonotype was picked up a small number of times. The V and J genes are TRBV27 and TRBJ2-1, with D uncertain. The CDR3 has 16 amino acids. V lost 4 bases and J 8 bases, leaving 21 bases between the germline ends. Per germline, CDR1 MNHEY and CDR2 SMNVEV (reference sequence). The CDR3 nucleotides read TGTGCCAGCAGTTCCCCCAGCCAGTTCGGTCGCTATGAGCAGTTCTTC. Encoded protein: CASSSPSQFGRYEQFF.

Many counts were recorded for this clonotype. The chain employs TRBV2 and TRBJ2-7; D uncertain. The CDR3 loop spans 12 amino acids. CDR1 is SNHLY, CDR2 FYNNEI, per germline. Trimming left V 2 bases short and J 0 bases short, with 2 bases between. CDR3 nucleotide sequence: TGTGCCAGCAGTGAATCCTCCTACGAGCAGTACTTC. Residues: CASSESSYEQYF.

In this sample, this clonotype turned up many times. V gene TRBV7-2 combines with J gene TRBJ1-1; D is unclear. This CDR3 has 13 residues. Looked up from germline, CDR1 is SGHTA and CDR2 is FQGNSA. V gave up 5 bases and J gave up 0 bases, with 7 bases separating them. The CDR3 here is CASSPVMNTEAFF. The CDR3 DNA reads TGTGCCAGCAGCCCGGTCATGAACACTGAAGCTTTCTTT.

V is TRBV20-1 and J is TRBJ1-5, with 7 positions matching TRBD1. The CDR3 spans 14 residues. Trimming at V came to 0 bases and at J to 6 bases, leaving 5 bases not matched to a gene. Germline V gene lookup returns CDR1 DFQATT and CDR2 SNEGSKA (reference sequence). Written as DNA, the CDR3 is TGCAGTGCTAGAGATGCGACAGGGCGTCAGCCCCAGCATTTT. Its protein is CSARDATGRQPQHF.

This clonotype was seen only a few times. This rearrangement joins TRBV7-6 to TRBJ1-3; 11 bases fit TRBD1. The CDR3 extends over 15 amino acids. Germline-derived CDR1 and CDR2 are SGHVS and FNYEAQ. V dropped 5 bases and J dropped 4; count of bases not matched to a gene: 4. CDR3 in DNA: TGTGCCAGCAGCGACAGGACAGGGGGCGGAAACACCATATATTTT. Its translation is CASSDRTGGGNTIYF.

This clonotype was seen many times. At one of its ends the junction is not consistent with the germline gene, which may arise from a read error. For the CDR3, the DNA is TGTGCCAGCAGCTTGAGCGGGGGTGCCCCAGATACGCAGTATTTT. Protein product: CASSLSGGAPDTQYF. This sequence joins TRBV5-1 and TRBJ2-3, with 8 bases aligning to TRBD2. Germline values: CDR1 SGHRS, CDR2 YFSETQ. The CDR3 length is 15 residues. The full variable domain, in which reference TRBV5-1 and TRBJ2-3 provide the parts outside the CDR3, is KAGVTQTPRYLIKTRGQQVTLSCSPISGHRSVSWYQQTPGQGLQFLFEYFSETQRNKGNFPGRFSGRQFSNSRSEMNVSTLELGDSALYLCASSLSGGAPDTQYFGPGTRLTVL.

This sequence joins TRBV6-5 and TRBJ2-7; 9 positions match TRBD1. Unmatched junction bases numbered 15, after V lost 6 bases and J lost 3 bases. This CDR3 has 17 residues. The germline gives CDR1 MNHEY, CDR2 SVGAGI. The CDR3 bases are TGTGCCAGCAGACCCCATATGGGCGGGGACAGGGTCTACGAGCAGTACTTC. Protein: CASRPHMGGDRVYEQYF.

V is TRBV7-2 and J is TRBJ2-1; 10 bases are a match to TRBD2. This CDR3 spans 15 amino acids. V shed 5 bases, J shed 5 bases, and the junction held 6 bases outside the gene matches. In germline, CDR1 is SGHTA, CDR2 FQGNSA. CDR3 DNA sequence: TGTGCCAGCAGCCGTGCTAGCGGGGGAGACAATGAGCAGTTCTTC. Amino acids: CASSRASGGDNEQFF.

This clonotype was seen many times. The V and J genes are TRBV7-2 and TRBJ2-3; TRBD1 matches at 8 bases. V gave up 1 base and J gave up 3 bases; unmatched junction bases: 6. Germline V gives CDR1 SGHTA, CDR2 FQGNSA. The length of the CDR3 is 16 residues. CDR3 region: CASSLGGQGATDTQYF. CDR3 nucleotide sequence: TGTGCCAGCAGCTTAGGTGGGCAGGGGGCAACAGATACGCAGTATTTT.

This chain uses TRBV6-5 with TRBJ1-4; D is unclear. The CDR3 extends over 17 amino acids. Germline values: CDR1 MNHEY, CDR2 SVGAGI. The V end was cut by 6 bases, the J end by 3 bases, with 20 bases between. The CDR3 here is CASSPLPVRGSNEKLFF. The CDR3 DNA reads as TGTGCCAGCAGCCCTCTCCCTGTCCGGGGTTCTAATGAAAAACTGTTTTTT.

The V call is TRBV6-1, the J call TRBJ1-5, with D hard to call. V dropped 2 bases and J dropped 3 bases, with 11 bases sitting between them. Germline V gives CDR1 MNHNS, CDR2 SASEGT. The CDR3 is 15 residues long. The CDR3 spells CASSEQVLYNQPQHF. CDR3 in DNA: TGTGCCAGCAGTGAACAGGTCCTGTACAATCAGCCCCAGCATTTT.

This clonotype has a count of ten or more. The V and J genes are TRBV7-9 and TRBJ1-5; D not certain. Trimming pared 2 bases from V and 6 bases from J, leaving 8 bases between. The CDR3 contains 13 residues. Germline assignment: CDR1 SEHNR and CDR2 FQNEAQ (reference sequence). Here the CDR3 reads CASSLKGGQPQHF. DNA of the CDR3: TGTGCCAGCAGCTTAAAGGGCGGTCAGCCCCAGCATTTT.

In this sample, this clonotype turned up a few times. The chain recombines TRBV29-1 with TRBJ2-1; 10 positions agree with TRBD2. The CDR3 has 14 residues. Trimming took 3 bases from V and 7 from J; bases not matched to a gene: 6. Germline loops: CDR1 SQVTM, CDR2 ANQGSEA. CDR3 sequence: CSVDERGGLNEQFF. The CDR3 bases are TGCAGCGTTGATGAGCGGGGGGGCCTGAATGAGCAGTTCTTC.

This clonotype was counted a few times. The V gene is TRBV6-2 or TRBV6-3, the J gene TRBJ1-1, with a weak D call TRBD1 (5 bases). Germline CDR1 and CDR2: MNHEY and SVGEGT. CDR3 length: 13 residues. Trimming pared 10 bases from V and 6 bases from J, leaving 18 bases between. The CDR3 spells CATLTGLAAEAFF. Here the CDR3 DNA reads TGTGCCACCCTGACGGGGCTGGCCGCTGAAGCTTTCTTT.

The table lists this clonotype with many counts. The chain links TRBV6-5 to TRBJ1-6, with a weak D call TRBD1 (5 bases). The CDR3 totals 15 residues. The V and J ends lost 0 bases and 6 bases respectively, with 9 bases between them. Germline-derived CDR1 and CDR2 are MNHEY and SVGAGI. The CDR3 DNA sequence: TGTGCCAGCAGTTACTCCGGGACGGTTAATTCACCCCTCCACTTT. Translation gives CASSYSGTVNSPLHF.

This CDR3 reads CASSLTRDSGTGELFF. CDR3 nucleotides: TGTGCCAGCAGCTTAACCCGGGACAGTGGTACCGGGGAGCTGTTTTTT. This sequence joins TRBV7-3 and TRBJ2-2; TRBD1 aligns across 7 bases. CDR1 is SGHTA, CDR2 FQGTGA, per germline. J was trimmed by 5 bases and V by 0 bases; bases with no gene match: 6. The CDR3 extends over 16 amino acids.

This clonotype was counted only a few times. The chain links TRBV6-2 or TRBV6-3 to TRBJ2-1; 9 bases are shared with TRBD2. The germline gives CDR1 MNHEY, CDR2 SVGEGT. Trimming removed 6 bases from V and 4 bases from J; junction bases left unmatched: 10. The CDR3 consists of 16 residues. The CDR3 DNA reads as TGTGCCAGCAGCCACAGGTCGCGGGGGGGTTACAATGAGCAGTTCTTC. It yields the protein CASSHRSRGGYNEQFF.

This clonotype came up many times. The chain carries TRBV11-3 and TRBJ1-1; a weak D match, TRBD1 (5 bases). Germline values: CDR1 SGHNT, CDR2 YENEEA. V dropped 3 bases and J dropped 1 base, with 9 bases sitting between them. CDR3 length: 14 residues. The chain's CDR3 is CASSLRGANTEAFF. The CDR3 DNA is TGTGCCAGCAGCTTGCGTGGGGCGAACACTGAAGCTTTCTTT.